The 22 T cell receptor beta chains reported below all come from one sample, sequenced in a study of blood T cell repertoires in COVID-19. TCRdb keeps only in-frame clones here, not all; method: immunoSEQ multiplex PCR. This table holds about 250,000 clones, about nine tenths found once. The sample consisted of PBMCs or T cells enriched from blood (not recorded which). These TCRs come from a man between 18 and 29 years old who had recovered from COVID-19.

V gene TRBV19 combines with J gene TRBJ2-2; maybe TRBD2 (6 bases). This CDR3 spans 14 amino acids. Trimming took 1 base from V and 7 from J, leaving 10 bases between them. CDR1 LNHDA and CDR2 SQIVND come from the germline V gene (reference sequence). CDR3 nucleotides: TGTGCCAGTAGTATAGTCGGGGGAGGCGGGGAGCTGTTTTTT. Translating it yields CASSIVGGGGELFF.

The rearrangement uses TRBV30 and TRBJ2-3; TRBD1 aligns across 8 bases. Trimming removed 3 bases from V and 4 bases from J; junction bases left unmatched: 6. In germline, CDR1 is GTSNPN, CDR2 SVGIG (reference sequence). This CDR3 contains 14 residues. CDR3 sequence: CAWRRPGGPDTQYF. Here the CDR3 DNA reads TGTGCCTGGAGGAGACCAGGGGGCCCAGATACGCAGTATTTT.

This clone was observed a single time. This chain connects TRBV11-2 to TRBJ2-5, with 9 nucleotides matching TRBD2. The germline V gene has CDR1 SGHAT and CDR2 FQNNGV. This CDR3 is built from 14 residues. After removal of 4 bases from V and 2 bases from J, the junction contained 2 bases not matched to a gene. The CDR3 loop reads CASSSGLAQETQYF. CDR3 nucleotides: TGTGCCAGCAGCTCCGGACTAGCGCAAGAGACCCAGTACTTC.

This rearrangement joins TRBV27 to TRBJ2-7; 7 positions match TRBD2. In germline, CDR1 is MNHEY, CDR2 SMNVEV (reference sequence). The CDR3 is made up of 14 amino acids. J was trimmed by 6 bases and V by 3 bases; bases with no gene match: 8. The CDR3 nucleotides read TGTGCCAGCAGTTTTTGGGCGGGAGAGGGCGAGCAGTACTTC. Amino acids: CASSFWAGEGEQYF.

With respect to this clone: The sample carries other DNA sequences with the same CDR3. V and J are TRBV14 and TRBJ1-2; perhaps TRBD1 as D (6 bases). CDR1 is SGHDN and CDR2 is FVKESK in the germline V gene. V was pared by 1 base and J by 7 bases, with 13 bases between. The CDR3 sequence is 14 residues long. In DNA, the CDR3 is TGTGCCAGCAGCCAAGCTGGGGGGGCCGGTGGCTACACCTTC. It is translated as CASSQAGGAGGYTF.

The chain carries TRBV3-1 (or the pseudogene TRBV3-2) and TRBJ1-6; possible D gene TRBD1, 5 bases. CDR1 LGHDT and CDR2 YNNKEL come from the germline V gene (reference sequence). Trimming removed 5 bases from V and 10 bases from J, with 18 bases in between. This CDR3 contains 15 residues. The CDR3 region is CASSTEGRARSPLHF. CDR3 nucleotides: TGTGCCAGCAGCACTGAAGGCAGGGCTAGATCACCCCTCCACTTT.

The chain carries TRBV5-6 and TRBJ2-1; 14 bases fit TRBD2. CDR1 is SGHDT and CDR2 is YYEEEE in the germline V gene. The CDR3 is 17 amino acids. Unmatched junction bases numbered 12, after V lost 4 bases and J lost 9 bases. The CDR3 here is CASSPVTSGRAFGEQFF. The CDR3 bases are TGTGCCAGCAGCCCGGTGACTAGCGGGAGGGCCTTTGGTGAGCAGTTCTTC.

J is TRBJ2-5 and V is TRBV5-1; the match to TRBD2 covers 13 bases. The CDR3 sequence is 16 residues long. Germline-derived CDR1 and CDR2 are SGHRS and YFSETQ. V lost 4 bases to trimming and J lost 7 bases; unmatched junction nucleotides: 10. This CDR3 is CASSASGTSGTGTQYF. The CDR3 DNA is TGCGCCAGCAGCGCGAGCGGGACTAGCGGGACGGGGACCCAGTACTTC.

CDR3 sequence: CASSRDRVTNEQFF. The CDR3 DNA reads TGTGCCAGCAGTCGGGACAGGGTAACAAATGAGCAGTTCTTC. The chain has TRBV27 and TRBJ2-1; 9 nucleotides align to TRBD1. The V segment lost 5 bases and the J segment 7 bases; nucleotides outside the gene matches: 6. This CDR3 comprises 14 residues. Germline lookup yields CDR1 MNHEY and CDR2 SMNVEV (reference sequence).

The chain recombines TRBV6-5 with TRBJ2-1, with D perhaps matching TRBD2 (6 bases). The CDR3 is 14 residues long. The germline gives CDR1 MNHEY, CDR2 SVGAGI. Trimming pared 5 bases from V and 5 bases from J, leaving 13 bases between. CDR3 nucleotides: TGTGCCAGCAGTAGGACTACGGAGGACAATGAGCAGTTCTTC. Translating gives CASSRTTEDNEQFF.

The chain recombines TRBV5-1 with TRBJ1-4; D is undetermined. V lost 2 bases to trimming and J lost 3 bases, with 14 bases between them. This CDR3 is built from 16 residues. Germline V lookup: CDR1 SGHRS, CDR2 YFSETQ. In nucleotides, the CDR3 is TGCGCCAGCAGCTTAAAAGGAGGCGCCCCTAATGAAAAACTGTTTTTT. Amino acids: CASSLKGGAPNEKLFF.

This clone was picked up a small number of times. The CDR3 DNA sequence: TGTGCCAGCAGCTTAGGACTACCACAAGAGACCCAGTACTTC. It yields the protein CASSLGLPQETQYF. The rearrangement joins TRBV7-8 to TRBJ2-5, with TRBD2 as a possible D gene (5 bases). The CDR3 covers 14 residues. V shed 1 base and J shed 2 bases, with 8 bases lying between them. Germline V CDR1 and CDR2: SGHVS, FQNEAQ.

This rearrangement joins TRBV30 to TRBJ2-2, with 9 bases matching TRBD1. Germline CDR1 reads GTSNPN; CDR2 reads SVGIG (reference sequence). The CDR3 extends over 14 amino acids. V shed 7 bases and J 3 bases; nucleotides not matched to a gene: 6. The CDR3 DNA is TGTGCCTCGGGACAGGGTAGGGACACCGGGGAGCTGTTTTTT. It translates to CASGQGRDTGELFF. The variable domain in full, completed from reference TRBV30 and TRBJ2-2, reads SQTIHQWPATLVQPVGSPLSLECTVEGTSNPNLYWYRQAAGRGLQLLFYSVGIGQISSEVPQNLSASRPQDRQFILSSKKLLLSDSGFYLCASGQGRDTGELFFGEGSRLTVL.

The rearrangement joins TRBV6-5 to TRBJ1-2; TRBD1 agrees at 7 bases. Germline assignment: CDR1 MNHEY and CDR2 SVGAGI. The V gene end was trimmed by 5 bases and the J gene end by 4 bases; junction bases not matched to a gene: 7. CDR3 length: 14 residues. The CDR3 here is CASSRQGVAYGYTF. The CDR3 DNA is TGTGCCAGCAGTCGGCAGGGGGTTGCCTATGGCTACACCTTC.

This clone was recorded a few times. CDR3 nucleotides: TGTGCCAGCAGCTTAGGAGGCCAGGGGCTTCAGCCCCAGCATTTT. It yields the protein CASSLGGQGLQPQHF. V usage is TRBV11-2 and J usage is TRBJ1-5; weak D call: TRBD1 (6 bases). CDR1 is SGHAT, CDR2 FQNNGV, per germline. CDR3 length: 15 amino acids. With 1 base removed from V and 6 bases from J, the gap between germline ends came to 13 bases.

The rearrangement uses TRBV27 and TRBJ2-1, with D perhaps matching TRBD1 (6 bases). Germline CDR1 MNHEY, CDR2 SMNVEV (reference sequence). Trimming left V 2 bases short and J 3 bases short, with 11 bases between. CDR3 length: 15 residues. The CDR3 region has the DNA TGTGCCAGCAGTTTAGATAGGGGGAACTACAATGAGCAGTTCTTC. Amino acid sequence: CASSLDRGNYNEQFF.

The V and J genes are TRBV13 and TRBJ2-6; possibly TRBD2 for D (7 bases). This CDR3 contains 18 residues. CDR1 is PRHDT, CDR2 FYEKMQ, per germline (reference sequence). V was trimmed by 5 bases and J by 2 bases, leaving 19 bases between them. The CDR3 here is CASSPRRTGGPGANVLTF. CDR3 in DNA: TGTGCCAGCAGCCCGAGGCGGACGGGGGGCCCTGGGGCCAACGTCCTGACTTTC.

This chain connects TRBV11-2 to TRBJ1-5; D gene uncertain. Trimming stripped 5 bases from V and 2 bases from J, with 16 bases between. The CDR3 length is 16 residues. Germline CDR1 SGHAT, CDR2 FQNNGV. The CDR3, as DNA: TGTGCCAGCAGCGCCGCCCCGGTCGGGGGCAATCAGCCCCAGCATTTT. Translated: CASSAAPVGGNQPQHF.

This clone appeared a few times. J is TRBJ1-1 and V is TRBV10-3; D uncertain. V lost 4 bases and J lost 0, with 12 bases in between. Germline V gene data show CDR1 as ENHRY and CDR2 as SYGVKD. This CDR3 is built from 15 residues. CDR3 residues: CAISGNSRMNTEAFF. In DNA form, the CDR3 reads TGTGCCATCAGTGGAAACAGCCGAATGAACACTGAAGCTTTCTTT.

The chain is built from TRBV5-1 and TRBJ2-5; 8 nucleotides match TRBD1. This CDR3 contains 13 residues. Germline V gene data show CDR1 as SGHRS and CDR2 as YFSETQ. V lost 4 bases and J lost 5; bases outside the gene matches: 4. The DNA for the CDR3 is TGCGCCAGCAGCATGACAGGGGATGAGACCCAGTACTTC. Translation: CASSMTGDETQYF.

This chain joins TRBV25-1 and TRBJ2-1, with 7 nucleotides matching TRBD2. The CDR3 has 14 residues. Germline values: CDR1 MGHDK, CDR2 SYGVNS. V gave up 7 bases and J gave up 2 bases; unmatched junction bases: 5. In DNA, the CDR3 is TGTGCCAGCAAGAACGGGAGGCCCTACAATGAGCAGTTCTTC. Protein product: CASKNGRPYNEQFF.

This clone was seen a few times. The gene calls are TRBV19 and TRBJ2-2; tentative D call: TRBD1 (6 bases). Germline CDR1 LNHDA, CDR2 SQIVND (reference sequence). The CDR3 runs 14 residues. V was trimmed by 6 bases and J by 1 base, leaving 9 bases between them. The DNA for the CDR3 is TGTGCCAGTAGGTGGGGACAGAACACCGGGGAGCTGTTTTTT. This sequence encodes CASRWGQNTGELFF.